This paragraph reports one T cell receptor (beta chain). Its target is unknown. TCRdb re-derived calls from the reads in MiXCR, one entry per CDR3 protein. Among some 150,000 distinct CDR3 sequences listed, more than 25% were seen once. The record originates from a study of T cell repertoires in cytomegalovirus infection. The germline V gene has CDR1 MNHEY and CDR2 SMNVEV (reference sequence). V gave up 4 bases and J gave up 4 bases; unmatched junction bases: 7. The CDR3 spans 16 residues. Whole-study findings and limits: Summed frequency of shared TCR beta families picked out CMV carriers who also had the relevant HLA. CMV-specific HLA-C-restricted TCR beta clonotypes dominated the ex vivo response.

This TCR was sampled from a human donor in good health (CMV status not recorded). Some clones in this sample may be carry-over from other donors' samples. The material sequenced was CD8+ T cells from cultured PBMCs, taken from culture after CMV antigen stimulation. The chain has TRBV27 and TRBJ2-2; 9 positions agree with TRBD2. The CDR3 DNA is TGTGCCAGCAGTTGGCTCGCGGGGGGGGGCACCGGGGAGCTGTTTTTT. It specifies CASSWLAGGGTGELFF.